This TCR beta chain was recovered during a study of cytomegalovirus exposure and HLA in healthy donors. Deletions cut 1 base from V and 0 bases from J, with 16 bases between. The CDR3 loop spans 17 amino acids. CDR1 SGHKS and CDR2 YYEKEE come from the germline V gene (reference sequence). This clone is a singleton in its sample. The PCR employed 60 Vbeta primers together with 13 Jbeta primers. Assay: immunoSEQ multiplex PCR; the TCRdb copy retains only in-frame clones and omits some. The sample holds over 60,000 clones, over 70% seen once. The sample taken for sequencing was PBMCs. This TCR derives from a man in his sixties or seventies in good health and CMV-seronegative. This chain uses TRBV5-5 with TRBJ1-1, with unresolved D. CDR3 region: CASSLLRTANMNTEAFF. The DNA of the CDR3 is TGTGCCAGCAGCTTGTTGCGAACAGCTAACATGAACACTGAAGCTTTCTTT.